One and the same sample provided the 11 T cell receptor beta chains below, sequenced in a study of human T cells and chemical hapten exposure. TCRdb redid the calling of the RACE reads with MiXCR, one entry per CDR3 protein. The table lists approximately 80,000 distinct CDR3 sequences, about 11% of them singletons, with 3.5% to 4.5% in the top ten. Documented time point: patch test 1, 2 weeks after DPC sensitization. Treatment of the sample: therapeutic diphenylcyclopropenone sensitization with weekly scalp DPC. Sequencing was performed on whole blood, taken in connection with sensitization to the hapten diphenylcyclopropenone (DPC). Receptors originate from a woman between 45 and 65 years old with alopecia areata. Some clones in this sample may be carry-over from other donors' samples.

DNA of the CDR3: TGCGCCAGCAGTCAGGGGGCAAATACGCAGTATTTT. The encoded protein is CASSQGANTQYF. The rearrangement joins TRBV5-1 to TRBJ2-3, with 8 bases fitting TRBD1. The V gene end was trimmed by 5 bases and the J gene end by 7 bases; junction bases not matched to a gene: 3. Germline loops: CDR1 SGHRS, CDR2 YFSETQ. The CDR3 covers 12 residues.

Only a few counts were recorded for this clonotype. One end of the junction does not line up with germline, which may come from a read error. The rearrangement links TRBV7-7 to TRBJ1-3, with a tentative D call TRBD1 (5 bases). The CDR3 has 15 residues. Germline V CDR1 and CDR2: SSHAT, FNYEAQ (reference sequence). The CDR3 sequence is CASSLFEGPGNTIYF. Written as DNA, the CDR3 is TGTGCTAGCAGCTTATTTGAGGGACCTGGAAACACCATATATTTT.

This clonotype was found many times. The DNA of the CDR3 is TGCGCCAGCAGCCAAGCCCACGGCAGGAATTCACCCCTCCACTTT. It is translated as CASSQAHGRNSPLHF. The gene calls are TRBV4-3 and TRBJ1-6; D not resolved. Germline CDR1 is LGHNA and CDR2 is YSLEER. CDR3 length equals 15 residues. V shed 1 base and J shed 7 bases, with 11 bases lying between them.

The rearrangement links TRBV6-1 to TRBJ1-4, with unresolved D. This CDR3 has 13 residues. Germline-derived CDR1 and CDR2 are MNHNS and SASEGT. The V end was cut by 10 bases, the J end by 6 bases, with 15 bases between. CDR3 bases: TGTGCCACCAGCAGGCAAGTCGATGAAAAACTGTTTTTT. Translating it yields CATSRQVDEKLFF.

This chain links TRBV12-3 or TRBV12-4 with TRBJ2-5; D is possibly TRBD1 (6 bases). This CDR3 region has 14 residues. V was clipped by 6 bases and J by 5 bases, with 16 bases between them. The CDR3 sequence is CASSRTGTGETQYF. The CDR3, as DNA: TGTGCCAGCAGCCGAACAGGGACGGGGGAGACCCAGTACTTC.

Ten or more counts support this clonotype. The gene calls are TRBV18 and TRBJ1-1; no firm D call. V lost 3 bases to trimming and J lost 3 bases, with 2 bases between them. The CDR3 is 11 amino acids. CDR1 is KGHSH, CDR2 LQKENI, per germline. CDR3 nucleotides: TGTGCCAGCTCACCGGACACTGAAGCTTTCTTT. This sequence encodes CASSPDTEAFF.

There are a few counts of this clonotype. The V call is TRBV7-9, the J call TRBJ2-7; D tentatively reads TRBD1 or TRBD2 (5 bases each). The CDR3 totals 15 residues. Germline CDR1 reads SEHNR; CDR2 reads FQNEAQ (reference sequence). V was trimmed by 0 bases and J by 5 bases, leaving 14 bases between them. CDR3 amino acids: CASSLAAAGSDEQYF. DNA for the CDR3: TGTGCCAGCAGCTTAGCAGCGGCAGGGTCTGACGAGCAGTACTTC.

This clonotype appeared many times. This sequence joins TRBV7-3 and TRBJ2-5; 9 nucleotides match TRBD2. CDR1 is SGHTA, CDR2 FQGTGA, per germline. The trim removed 7 bases at V and 1 base at J, leaving 19 bases unmatched. This CDR3 has 19 amino acids. The CDR3 region is CASTLRGLAGYPIQETQYF. CDR3 DNA: TGTGCCAGCACCCTTAGAGGGCTAGCGGGGTATCCAATCCAAGAGACCCAGTACTTC.

This clonotype appeared a single time. This chain joins TRBV7-9 and TRBJ1-5, with TRBD1 matching 9 bases. Germline V CDR1 and CDR2: SEHNR, FQNEAQ (reference sequence). V dropped 5 bases and J dropped 5; count of bases not matched to a gene: 4. The CDR3 consists of 14 residues. CDR3 protein: CASSRQGVYQPQHF. The CDR3, as DNA: TGTGCCAGCAGCCGACAGGGGGTTTATCAGCCCCAGCATTTT. Looking up the rest from reference TRBV7-9 and TRBJ1-5 gives the full variable domain: DTGVSQNPRHKITKRGQNVTFRCDPISEHNRLYWYRQTLGQGPEFLTYFQNEAQLEKSRLLSDRFSAERPKGSFSTLEIQRTEQGDSAMYLCASSRQGVYQPQHFGDGTRLSIL.

CDR3 region: CATSGSFGLAGLEEQYF. In DNA form, the CDR3 reads TGTGCCACCAGTGGATCTTTCGGACTAGCGGGCCTGGAGGAGCAGTACTTC. The chain joins TRBV24-1 to TRBJ2-7; 11 bases align to TRBD2. Germline values: CDR1 KGHDR, CDR2 SFDVKD. CDR3 size: 17 residues. The V segment lost 5 bases and the J segment 7 bases; nucleotides outside the gene matches: 15.

In regard to this clonotype: This may be a read error, as it is one base from a much larger clone. The gene calls are TRBV15 and TRBJ2-1; D call uncertain. CDR1 LNHNV and CDR2 YYDKDF come from the germline V gene (reference sequence). This CDR3 has 13 residues. Deletions cut 1 base from V and 7 bases from J, with 8 bases between. In nucleotides, the CDR3 is TGTGCCACCAGCAGAGCCGTCCCGAATGAGCAGTTCTTC. It translates to CATSRAVPNEQFF.